This T cell receptor (beta chain) was sequenced for a study of response to subunit inactivated influenza vaccine. TCRdb recomputed calls from the RT-PCR reads with MiXCR, one row per CDR3 protein. The sample contains some 500,000 distinct CDR3 sequences, around 25% of which appear only once. The length of the CDR3 is 15 residues. Between the trimmed V and J ends, which lost 0 bases and 0 bases, there was a span of 6 bases. Germline V gene sequence: CDR1 SGHKS, CDR2 YYEKEE (reference sequence). This chain joins TRBV5-5 and TRBJ1-4, with D unresolved. The receptor comes from a man in his fifties or sixties who received an inactivated influenza vaccine. Sequenced here: CD4+ T cells sorted from PBMCs, sampled around 5 days after vaccination. CDR3 coding DNA: TGTGCCAGCAGCTTGGTGAGGGCAACTAATGAAAAACTGTTTTTT. This gives the protein CASSLVRATNEKLFF. The entire variable domain, with the rest obtained from reference TRBV5-5 and TRBJ1-4, is as follows: DAGVTQSPTHLIKTRGQQVTLRCSPISGHKSVSWYQQVLGQGPQFIFQYYEKEERGRGNFPDRFSARQFPNYSSELNVNALLLGDSALYLCASSLVRATNEKLFFGSGTQLSVL.